A single sample is the source of the 6 T cell receptor beta chains below, sequenced in a study of beta chain features in type 1 diabetes. The entirety of the isolated RNA underwent reverse transcription, so expressed TCRB transcripts were sequenced. This table comes from immunoSEQ multiplex PCR, and its TCRdb copy is limited to in-frame clones, with some not included. Among more than 300,000 clones listed, 6.5% to 10% were seen once. The specimen was central memory CD4+ T cells from blood. The receptors originated from a woman aged 18-29 years in good health.

This clone was detected a few times. The genes are TRBV28 and TRBJ1-2; D is uncertain. Germline values: CDR1 MDHEN, CDR2 SYDVKM. The CDR3 is 13 amino acids. Trimming removed 5 bases from V and 2 bases from J, with 9 bases in between. The CDR3 bases are TGTGCCAGCAGTCTTAAAATGAACTATGGCTACACCTTC. Translating it yields CASSLKMNYGYTF.

The rearrangement uses TRBV11-1 and TRBJ2-2; possible D gene TRBD2, 5 bases. Trimming took 3 bases from V and 8 from J, leaving 10 bases between them. Germline loops: CDR1 SGHAT, CDR2 FQDESV (reference sequence). CDR3 length: 13 amino acids. CDR3 loop: CASSFKEVGELFF. For the CDR3, the DNA is TGTGCCAGCAGCTTCAAGGAGGTTGGGGAGCTGTTTTTT.

This clone has just a few counts. In DNA, the CDR3 is TGTGCCAGCAGCTTTTTTGGTGCAGATACGCAGTATTTT. Protein: CASSFFGADTQYF. The V gene is TRBV5-4, the J gene TRBJ2-3, with D uncertain. The CDR3 consists of 13 residues. The V end lost 2 bases, the J end lost 4 bases, and 8 bases lay between the germline ends. Germline V gives CDR1 SGHNT, CDR2 YYREEE (reference sequence).

The rearrangement joins TRBV6-5 to TRBJ2-3; possibly TRBD1 or TRBD2 for D (6 bases each). Trimming stripped 11 bases from V and 11 bases from J, with 23 bases between. CDR1 and CDR2 (germline): MNHEY, SVGAGI. CDR3 length: 13 amino acids. The DNA of the CDR3 is TGTGCCGCCGGGGGCAGGCCCCCAGCAAGGCAGTATTTT. It is translated as CAAGGRPPARQYF.

CDR3 sequence: CANRAVQETQYF. DNA of the CDR3: TGTGCCAACCGGGCTGTCCAAGAGACCCAGTACTTC. The chain joins TRBV2 to TRBJ2-5; D uncertain. V lost 10 bases and J 1 base, leaving 10 bases between the germline ends. The germline V gene has CDR1 SNHLY and CDR2 FYNNEI. This CDR3 has 12 amino acids.

The chain carries TRBV4-2 and TRBJ2-7; D may be TRBD1 (6 bases). CDR1 is LGHNA, CDR2 YNFKEQ, per germline. This CDR3 region has 15 residues. The V end was cut by 1 base, the J end by 4 bases, with 14 bases between. The CDR3: CASSQVAGQPYEQYF. In DNA form, the CDR3 reads TGTGCCAGCAGCCAAGTCGCAGGACAGCCGTACGAGCAGTACTTC.